The present entry profiles one TCR beta chain with its context. Its antigen remains unknown. The data stem from a study of T cell clonotyping in hematopoietic cell transplantation. Study-wide findings and caveats: Higher Inverse Simpson Index values in graft donor and pretransplant recipient predicted broader posttransplant TCR diversity.

The CDR3 is made up of 17 amino acids. The germline gives CDR1 MGHRA, CDR2 YSYEKL. Deletions cut 1 base from V and 6 bases from J, with 16 bases between. Sequencing was performed with immunoSEQ multiplex PCR; in TCRdb, only in-frame clones are kept and a portion is missing. The table lists some 8,800 clones, over 85% of them singletons. V is TRBV4-1 and J is TRBJ1-6, with D tentatively TRBD1 (6 bases). This specimen consisted of PBMCs, obtained 100 days after allogeneic stem cell transplant. This clonotype was sampled from a male patient aged 50 or older who had an allogeneic stem cell transplant from a related donor, so T cells may come from the graft donor. Some clones in this sample may be carry-over from other donors' samples. The CDR3 here is CASSQGRLGQLNSPLHF. CDR3 bases: TGCGCCAGCAGCCAAGGCCGATTAGGACAGCTTAATTCACCCCTCCACTTT.